This record looks at one T cell receptor beta chain sequence and its context. Antigen specificity is unknown. The data originate from a study of blood T cells in healthy people across ages. Study-wide points: The recorded TCR beta diversity per million T cells decreased in a roughly linear manner with age. It was the long-lived donors that had more naive CD4+ cells and higher diversity than aged donors.

Germline-derived CDR1 and CDR2 are MGHRA and YSYEKL. V lost 3 bases and J lost 4; bases outside the gene matches: 11. CDR3 length equals 17 residues. Then a second PCR, running about 6 to 12 cycles, was carried out with a sample-barcoded 5' primer and a J-beta primer mix. From the 5' RACE reads, TCRdb called clonotypes with MiXCR, one entry per CDR3 protein. Of 870,000 or so distinct CDR3 sequences listed, 29% are singletons. In terms of origin and age, donors were healthy Caucasian individuals from Russia aged 6 to 90. For every donor, a draw yielded 7.5 to 10 milliliters of peripheral blood. Source material: blood. V is TRBV4-1 and J is TRBJ1-2, with 10 nucleotides matching TRBD1. The sequence was obtained from a woman over 75 in good health. CDR3 sequence reads: CASSQLPGQGFAYGYTF. The CDR3 coding sequence is TGCGCCAGCAGCCAGCTGCCGGGACAGGGGTTTGCCTATGGCTACACCTTC.